This T cell receptor (beta chain) comes out of a study of neurological immune-mediated disorders. The CDR3 extends over 14 amino acids. With V trimmed by 6 bases and J by 4 bases, 8 bases remained unmatched. CDR1 is SGHVS, CDR2 FNYEAQ, per germline. From the 5' RACE reads, TCRdb called clonotypes with MiXCR, one entry per CDR3 protein. The sample has about 50,000 distinct CDR3 sequences, 10% to 13% seen once. This clonotype was detected ten times or more. This chain joins TRBV7-6 and TRBJ1-1; 7 positions match TRBD1. Source material: PBMCs. This TCR came from a man aged 65 to 79 with HTLV-1-associated myelopathy (HAM/TSP). CDR3: CASSRGGAVTEAFF. CDR3 sequence (DNA): TGTGCCAGCAGTAGAGGGGGCGCGGTCACTGAAGCTTTCTTT.